This T cell receptor (beta chain) was sequenced for a study of shared clonotypes between healthy human individuals. There were only Caucasian adults among the donors, and all lived in Nashville, Tennessee. In germline, CDR1 is ENHRY, CDR2 SYGVKD. Deletions cut 7 bases from V and 0 bases from J, with 16 bases between. CDR3 length: 16 amino acids. Sorted-subset replicate PCRs used 200 ng DNA, about 30,000 T cell genomes. The data were produced by immunoSEQ multiplex PCR, yet TCRdb's version contains in-frame clones alone and is incomplete. Among over a million clones, more than 65% were seen once, and the ten largest hold around 1.4%.

Sequencing input: memory CD4+ T cells sorted from blood. Subset meaning: CD45RA-negative fraction. J is TRBJ1-3 and V is TRBV10-3; D not certain. This TCR came from a man younger than 35 in good health. This chain's CDR3 is CAITLSDTNSGNTIYF. The CDR3 region has the DNA TGTGCCATCACCCTCTCCGACACCAACTCTGGAAACACCATATATTTT.